This TCR beta chain was sequenced during a study of cytomegalovirus exposure and HLA in healthy donors. Findings of the study overall: A later analysis showed TCR association rates differing by HLA locus, peaking at DRB1 and lowest at HLA-C.

On this clone itself: Its antigen remains unidentified.

PCR used 60 Vbeta primers and 13 Jbeta primers. Assay used: immunoSEQ multiplex PCR; TCRdb lists only in-frame clones, some missing. The data contain approximately 84,000 clones, around 80% of them singletons. J lost 7 bases, V lost 1 base, and 11 bases had no gene match. This CDR3 contains 17 residues. Germline V CDR1 and CDR2: SGHVS, FQNEAQ. This clonotype originated in a male donor in good health and CMV-seropositive. The sequenced material came from PBMCs. The chain recombines TRBV7-8 with TRBJ1-4; TRBD1 matches 8 bases. In DNA form, the CDR3 reads TGTGCCAGCAGCTTAGAGAGTCGAGGACAGGGAGGTGAAAAACTGTTTTTT. Translated, it gives CASSLESRGQGGEKLFF.